This T cell receptor (beta chain) was observed in a study of T cell responses to AZD1222 COVID-19 vaccine. Profiling relied on immunoSEQ multiplex PCR, and the TCRdb table lists in-frame clones only, not all of them. Of approximately 130,000 clones in the sample, 90% to 95% were seen once. This clone was seen more than once but under ten times. The antigen is not known. Broader study findings: No day 14 peak samples; only post-peak repertoires were characterized. Close to half of spike-specific TCRs reportedly recognize unmutated variant regions. The sample set comprised mostly white British donors with more females, and clonal diversity was possibly underestimated.

The ends were cut back, 6 bases at V and 2 bases at J, with 10 bases in the middle. CDR3 length: 13 residues. Germline CDR1 reads LNHDA; CDR2 reads SQIVND (reference sequence). This rearrangement joins TRBV19 to TRBJ1-1; no reliable D call. Material: peripheral blood, obtained on day 0 of AZD1222 vaccination. This receptor was identified in an adult in good health. CDR3 sequence: CASREIDNTEAFF. In nucleotides, the CDR3 is TGTGCCAGTAGGGAAATAGATAACACTGAAGCTTTCTTT.